The rows below give T cell receptor beta chains drawn from one sample of a study of T cells after posttransplantation cyclophosphamide. The data were produced by immunoSEQ multiplex PCR, yet TCRdb's version contains in-frame clones alone and is incomplete. The sample yields several thousand clones, without any singletons. Sample: PBMCs, taken roughly 350 days after allogeneic stem cell transplant with posttransplant cyclophosphamide. Source of these receptors: a male patient in his fifties or sixties who received an allogeneic stem cell transplant from a related donor and was CMV-positive. Some T cells may be provided by the graft donor. CDR3s include the opening cysteine and the closing phenylalanine or tryptophan. D genes are given only for firm matches. Only part of the rows carry a size: once, few, many, or a class if the clone is expanded.

TRBV7-8	TRBD1	TRBJ2-7	many	TGTGCCAGCAGCTCCCGGGACAGGGGCATCTACGAGCAGTACTTC	CASSSRDRGIYEQYF
TRBV18	TRBD1	TRBJ2-4	many	TGTGCCAGCTCCGACAGGGTGGTATGGAACATTCAGTACTTC	CASSDRVVWNIQYF
TRBV2	TRBD1	TRBJ1-1	medium-sized	TGTGCCAGCAGTGACAGGGGGCCCACTGAAGCTTTCTTT	CASSDRGPTEAFF
TRBV18	NA	TRBJ1-6	many	TGTGCCAGCTCACCACCTCCAAGGAGTAATTCACCCCTCCACTTT	CASSPPPRSNSPLHF
TRBV6-6	TRBD2	TRBJ2-3	many	TGTGCCAGCAGCCGACTAGCGGGGGAGCCCCCAGATACGCAGTATTTT	CASSRLAGEPPDTQYF
TRBV15	NA	TRBJ1-1	many	TGTGCCACCAGCCGACCGGCAGGCATGAACACTGAAGCTTTCTTT	CATSRPAGMNTEAFF
TRBV7-2	TRBD2	TRBJ2-5	NA	TGTGCCAGCAGCTTAAATTTGCTAGCGGGGGAGACCCAGTACTTC	CASSLNLLAGETQYF
TRBV29-1	NA	TRBJ1-3	many	TGCAGCGTTGATTTGGGGGCGAGGTTTAGAAACACCATATATTTT	CSVDLGARFRNTIYF
TRBV9	TRBD2	TRBJ2-3	many	TGTGCCAGCAGCGTAGCTCCTCCGGGACTAGCGGGACGGCGCACAGATACGCAGTATTTT	CASSVAPPGLAGRRTDTQYF
TRBV7-9	NA	TRBJ2-2	many	TGTGCCAGCAGCCTTTTAGGGGGACATTCGCTCGGGGAGCTGTTTTTT	CASSLLGGHSLGELFF
TRBV10-1	TRBD2	TRBJ2-1	many	TGCGCCAGCAGTGAGTCAGAGGTAGCGGGAGCAGACGACAATGAGCAGTTCTTC	CASSESEVAGADDNEQFF
TRBV6-5	TRBD1	TRBJ2-4	many	TGTGCCAGCAGTTACCAGGACAGGCCTAGCATTCAGTACTTC	CASSYQDRPSIQYF
TRBV11-2	NA	TRBJ2-7	many	TGTGCCAGCAGCTTAGGGACTACCTACGAGCAGTACTTC	CASSLGTTYEQYF
TRBV18	TRBD1	TRBJ2-7	many	TGTGCCAGCTCACTCTCGACAGGGATCGTCTACGAGCAGTACTTC	CASSLSTGIVYEQYF
TRBV6-4	NA	TRBJ1-1	many	TGTGCCAGCATTACGTACCTGGACACGACGAACACTGAAGCTTTCTTT	CASITYLDTTNTEAFF
TRBV18	TRBD2	TRBJ2-7	few	TGTGCCAGCCCACCGCGTTCGGGGGGGCAGGTCGAGCAGTACTTC	CASPPRSGGQVEQYF
TRBV18	NA	TRBJ2-7	many	TGTGCCAGCTCACCAGAGGAACACGAGCAGTACTTC	CASSPEEHEQYF
TRBV18	TRBD1	TRBJ1-2	many	TGTGCCAGCTCCCCAGCCGGGACAGGGGTTGACTACACCTTC	CASSPAGTGVDYTF
TRBV6-1	TRBD1	TRBJ1-2	many	TGTGCCAGCAGTGAACCGGGACAGGGGGAGAATGGCTACACCTTC	CASSEPGQGENGYTF
TRBV6-5	TRBD1	TRBJ2-7	many	TGTGCCAGCAGTTACTCGGGGACAGGGTTCTACGAGCAGTACTTC	CASSYSGTGFYEQYF